This TCR beta chain was documented in a study of blood T cell repertoires in COVID-19. Germline V gene lookup returns CDR1 MDHEN and CDR2 SYDVKM. The length of the CDR3 is 13 residues. V was trimmed by 8 bases and J by 8 bases, leaving 13 bases between them. Produced via immunoSEQ multiplex PCR; TCRdb's table is partial and in-frame only. The sample consists of about 430,000 clones, nearly 90% of them appearing once. Sequencing used PBMCs or T cells enriched from blood (not recorded which). J is TRBJ1-6 and V is TRBV28; D is possibly TRBD1 (6 bases). This sequence originates from a woman between 18 and 29 years old who had been exposed to COVID-19. The CDR3 region has the DNA TGTGCCAGCCTCCCGACAGGCTATTCACCCCTCCACTTT. Its protein product is CASLPTGYSPLHF.